Below are 3 T cell receptor beta chains sequenced from a single sample in a study of T cell responses to AZD1222 COVID-19 vaccine. Clones were read by immunoSEQ multiplex PCR, and TCRdb kept only the in-frame ones, dropping some. The sample lists some 80,000 clones, 85% to 95% occurring once. The material was peripheral blood, obtained on day 0 of AZD1222 vaccination. The source of these receptors is an adult in good health.

Written as DNA, the CDR3 is TGTGCCACCAAAATTTGGCAACCTAGCACAGATACGCAGTATTTT. The encoded protein is CATKIWQPSTDTQYF. The J gene is TRBJ2-3, the V gene TRBV7-8; D not certain. V was shortened by 10 bases and J by 0 bases, with 17 bases between the two germline ends. CDR3 size: 15 residues. Germline V gene lookup returns CDR1 SGHVS and CDR2 FQNEAQ. The whole variable domain, filled in from reference TRBV7-8 and TRBJ2-3, reads GAGVSQSPRYKVAKRGQDVALRCDPISGHVSLFWYQQALGQGPEFLTYFQNEAQLDKSGLPSDRFFAERPEGSVSTLKIQRTQQEDSAVYLCATKIWQPSTDTQYFGPGTRLTVL.

The V call is TRBV6-5, the J call TRBJ1-3; D call uncertain. Deletions cut 0 bases from V and 1 base from J, with 10 bases between. The CDR3 spans 16 residues. CDR1 is MNHEY, CDR2 SVGAGI, per germline. CDR3: CASSYSSLVSGNTIYF. Here the CDR3 DNA reads TGTGCCAGCAGTTACTCGTCTTTGGTGTCTGGAAACACCATATATTTT.

The CDR3 bases are TGTGCCAGCAGCTTAGTACAGGGGGCGACGAGCAAACTGTTTTTT. Protein: CASSLVQGATSKLFF. The chain recombines TRBV11-2 with TRBJ1-4, with 9 bases aligning to TRBD1. Germline-derived CDR1 and CDR2 are SGHAT and FQNNGV. This CDR3 is 15 amino acids long. J was trimmed by 11 bases and V by 1 base; bases with no gene match: 8. The full variable domain, its missing parts supplied by reference TRBV11-2 and TRBJ1-4, is EAGVAQSPRYKIIEKRQSVAFWCNPISGHATLYWYQQILGQGPKLLIQFQNNGVVDDSQLPKDRFSAERLKGVDSTLKIQPAKLEDSAVYLCASSLVQGATSKLFFGSGTQLSVL.